One sample yielded the 22 T cell receptor beta chains listed below, sequenced in a study of shared T cell receptors in the human thymus. The data were produced by immunoSEQ multiplex PCR, yet TCRdb's version contains in-frame clones alone and is incomplete. The table has just under 550,000 clones, around three quarters seen once; the top ten hold 0.01% to 0.015%. The data were also submitted as part of a second study, on human thymus T cells.

Source material: thymocytes. These receptor sequences come from a boy in the first two years of life with a congenital heart defect.

This clone has a single count. V and J are TRBV11-3 and TRBJ2-3, with a tentative D call TRBD1 (6 bases). Germline V gives CDR1 SGHNT, CDR2 YENEEA. This CDR3 contains 16 residues. The V gene lost 5 bases and the J gene lost 1 base, with 16 bases spanning the gap. The CDR3 DNA follows: TGTGCCAGCAGCGGACACAGGGAAAGCGGCACAGATACGCAGTATTTT. This encodes CASSGHRESGTDTQYF.

The V call is TRBV5-6, the J call TRBJ2-7; 8 nucleotides line up with TRBD1. The V and J ends lost 3 bases and 4 bases, in that order; junction bases with no gene match: 6. The CDR3 runs to 14 residues. Per germline, CDR1 SGHDT and CDR2 YYEEEE. Here the CDR3 reads CASSCGQGGYEQYF. The CDR3 DNA is TGTGCCAGCAGCTGCGGACAGGGCGGGTACGAGCAGTACTTC.

The chain uses TRBV4-3 and TRBJ1-2; 10 nucleotides agree with TRBD1. Germline V CDR1 and CDR2: LGHNA, YSLEER. J gave up 2 bases and V 3 bases, and 3 bases lay outside the gene matches. This CDR3 region has 15 residues. CDR3 region: CASSQRGQGNYGYTF. For the CDR3, the DNA is TGCGCCAGCAGCCAGCGGGGACAGGGGAACTATGGCTACACCTTC.

V is TRBV7-7 and J is TRBJ2-5, with 11 bases matching TRBD2. Germline assignment: CDR1 SSHAT and CDR2 FNYEAQ (reference sequence). CDR3 length: 16 amino acids. V shed 7 bases and J 4 bases; nucleotides not matched to a gene: 11. The CDR3, as DNA: TGTGCCAGCAATCCCTCGCTAGCGGGAGGAAGAGAGACCCAGTACTTC. Translating gives CASNPSLAGGRETQYF. Full variable domain (outside the CDR3, taken from reference TRBV7-7 and TRBJ2-5): GAGVSQSPRYKVTKRGQDVTLRCDPISSHATLYWYQQALGQGPEFLTYFNYEAQPDKSGLPSDRFSAERPEGSISTLTIQRTEQRDSAMYRCASNPSLAGGRETQYFGPGTRLLVL.

The rearrangement joins TRBV19 to TRBJ2-1; D remains unclear. The CDR3 is 13 amino acids. The germline V gene encodes CDR1 LNHDA and CDR2 SQIVND (reference sequence). V shed 3 bases and J shed 7 bases, with 10 bases lying between them. DNA for the CDR3: TGTGCCAGTAGTATGGCCACCTTTAATGAGCAGTTCTTC. Residues: CASSMATFNEQFF.

The CDR3 DNA reads as TGTGCCAGCCGACGGACAGGCAGCCATGAGCAGTTCTTC. It yields the protein CASRRTGSHEQFF. The chain couples TRBV6-4 to TRBJ2-1, with 7 bases lining up with TRBD1. Per the germline V gene, CDR1 is MRHNA and CDR2 is SNTAGT. This CDR3 contains 13 residues. V lost 8 bases and J lost 8; bases outside the gene matches: 9.

This sequence joins TRBV6-5 and TRBJ2-2, with D perhaps matching TRBD2 (5 bases). Germline V lookup: CDR1 MNHEY, CDR2 SVGAGI. There are 14 residues in the CDR3. Trimming took 7 bases from V and 6 from J, leaving 15 bases between them. The CDR3 region is CASTPPGLSGELFF. CDR3 coding DNA: TGTGCCAGCACCCCCCCCGGACTTTCCGGGGAGCTGTTTTTT.

The genes are TRBV4-3 and TRBJ2-7; D call uncertain. CDR3 length equals 16 residues. The V end lost 1 base, the J end lost 5 bases, and 18 bases lay between the germline ends. CDR1 is LGHNA, CDR2 YSLEER, per germline. The DNA of the CDR3 is TGCGCCAGCAGCCAAGGAGATGCTAGACCGGTCCACGAGCAGTACTTC. This codes for CASSQGDARPVHEQYF.

This clone was recorded only once. J is TRBJ2-1 and V is TRBV5-5; 8 bases match TRBD1. Per the germline V gene, CDR1 is SGHKS and CDR2 is YYEKEE (reference sequence). The V and J ends lost 4 bases and 4 bases, in that order; junction bases with no gene match: 4. The CDR3 is made up of 14 amino acids. CDR3 DNA: TGTGCCAGCAGCCCGGGACAGGTTTACAATGAGCAGTTCTTC. Its translation: CASSPGQVYNEQFF.

This clone is a singleton in its sample. The V call is TRBV4-2, the J call TRBJ2-7; 9 bases align to TRBD2. Trimming cost V 0 bases and J 6 bases; bases outside gene matches: 9. CDR3 length: 16 residues. Germline CDR1 LGHNA, CDR2 YNFKEQ. The CDR3 reads CASSQEGRGGRAEQYF. The CDR3 bases are TGTGCCAGCAGCCAAGAGGGGCGGGGCGGGAGGGCCGAGCAGTACTTC.

The chain is built from TRBV2 and TRBJ2-3; TRBD1 aligns across 8 bases. This CDR3 comprises 14 residues. Trimming took 6 bases from V and 4 from J; bases not matched to a gene: 6. Germline V gene lookup returns CDR1 SNHLY and CDR2 FYNNEI. CDR3 residues: CASSEDREADTQYF. The CDR3 DNA is TGTGCCAGCAGCGAGGACAGGGAGGCAGATACGCAGTATTTT. The variable domain in full, completed from reference TRBV2 and TRBJ2-3, reads EPEVTQTPSHQVTQMGQEVILRCVPISNHLYFYWYRQILGQKVEFLVSFYNNEISEKSEIFDDQFSVERPDGSNFTLKIRSTKLEDSAMYFCASSEDREADTQYFGPGTRLTVL.

A few counts support this clone. V usage is TRBV4-1 and J usage is TRBJ2-7, with 16 bases that match TRBD2. Trimming cost V 1 base and J 2 bases; bases outside gene matches: 5. The CDR3 has 18 residues. Germline V gene lookup returns CDR1 MGHRA and CDR2 YSYEKL. The CDR3 DNA reads as TGCGCCAGCAGCCAAGCCAGTGGGACTAGCGGGAGGGCCTACGAGCAGTACTTC. This translates into CASSQASGTSGRAYEQYF.

This clone was detected a few times. V and J are TRBV9 and TRBJ2-7; D uncertain. With 0 bases removed from V and 2 bases from J, the gap between germline ends came to 12 bases. The CDR3 totals 15 residues. The germline gives CDR1 SGDLS, CDR2 YYNGEE. The CDR3 loop reads CASSVGALYAYEQYF. In nucleotides, the CDR3 is TGTGCCAGCAGCGTAGGGGCCCTATATGCCTACGAGCAGTACTTC.

The chain uses TRBV30 and TRBJ2-2; D uncertain. V was shortened by 0 bases and J by 7 bases, with 9 bases between the two germline ends. Looked up from germline, CDR1 is GTSNPN and CDR2 is SVGIG (reference sequence). This CDR3 has 13 amino acids. CDR3 region: CAWSVPGYGELFF. Here the CDR3 DNA reads TGTGCCTGGAGTGTCCCGGGTTACGGGGAGCTGTTTTTT.

This clone was found a few times. V usage is TRBV4-3 and J usage is TRBJ2-7; 7 positions match TRBD1. Losses at the gene ends were 0 bases for V and 3 bases for J; bases not matched to a gene: 8. Germline assignment: CDR1 LGHNA and CDR2 YSLEER. This CDR3 contains 16 residues. The CDR3 nucleotides read TGCGCCAGCAGCCAAGATAGACAGGGCCGAGACTACGAGCAGTACTTC. Encoded protein: CASSQDRQGRDYEQYF.

V usage is TRBV5-1 and J usage is TRBJ2-5; 8 positions agree with TRBD2. J was trimmed by 2 bases and V by 0 bases; bases with no gene match: 3. The CDR3 sequence is 15 residues long. In germline, CDR1 is SGHRS, CDR2 YFSETQ. The CDR3 DNA reads as TGCGCCAGCAGCTTGGTTACTAGCGGACAAGAGACCCAGTACTTC. Translated: CASSLVTSGQETQYF.

The V gene is TRBV6-1, the J gene TRBJ2-7; no clear D gene. Germline values: CDR1 MNHNS, CDR2 SASEGT. The CDR3 runs to 12 residues. Trimming cost V 1 base and J 6 bases, with 7 bases left between them. CDR3 sequence reads: CASSEGVGEQYF. The CDR3 DNA follows: TGTGCCAGCAGTGAAGGAGTCGGCGAGCAGTACTTC.

The chain couples TRBV4-2 to TRBJ2-7; D may be TRBD2 (5 bases). Germline CDR1 LGHNA, CDR2 YNFKEQ. There are 16 residues in the CDR3. V was pared by 1 base and J by 3 bases, with 16 bases between. This CDR3 reads CASSQGSHRGNYEQYF. CDR3 nucleotides: TGTGCCAGCAGCCAAGGATCCCACAGAGGGAACTACGAGCAGTACTTC.

This sequence joins TRBV25-1 and TRBJ2-7; 7 bases line up with TRBD1. Trimming took 4 bases from V and 0 from J; bases not matched to a gene: 12. The CDR3 sequence is 17 residues long. Germline V CDR1 and CDR2: MGHDK, SYGVNS. The DNA of the CDR3 is TGTGCCAGCAGTGCTTCCGGGACAGCCAGGGCCTCCTACGAGCAGTACTTC. This sequence encodes CASSASGTARASYEQYF.

V gene TRBV7-2 combines with J gene TRBJ2-2, with 16 bases fitting TRBD2. Germline V gives CDR1 SGHTA, CDR2 FQGNSA. Trimming at V came to 0 bases and at J to 4 bases, leaving 8 bases not matched to a gene. The CDR3 runs to 20 residues. The CDR3 protein is CASSLASGTSGRGRTGELFF. CDR3 nucleotide sequence: TGTGCCAGCAGCTTAGCATCCGGGACTAGCGGGAGGGGGCGCACCGGGGAGCTGTTTTTT.

CDR3 sequence reads: CASSQDFGREQYF. The DNA for the CDR3 is TGTGCCAGCAGCCAAGATTTCGGTCGCGAGCAGTACTTC. The chain links TRBV4-2 to TRBJ2-5; D is unclear. The J call is uncertain, as TRBJ2-7 better fits the DNA end. The CDR3 runs 13 residues. In germline, CDR1 is LGHNA, CDR2 YNFKEQ.

The chain uses TRBV2 and TRBJ2-7, with TRBD2 identical over 8 bases. J lost 3 bases, V lost 10 bases, and 17 bases had no gene match. CDR3 size: 16 residues. The germline V gene encodes CDR1 SNHLY and CDR2 FYNNEI. CDR3 loop: CATGEAGGGGGYEQYF. The CDR3 DNA reads TGTGCCACGGGGGAGGCGGGAGGTGGAGGGGGCTACGAGCAGTACTTC.